This T cell receptor (beta chain) was identified in a study of regulatory T cells in long-lasting Graves disease. The study, taken as a whole, reports: Less diverse TCR repertoires were seen in persistent Graves' patients than in newly diagnosed ones.

This clonotype was detected many times. What it binds is not known. This CDR3 has 17 amino acids. Trimming cost V 5 bases and J 4 bases; bases outside gene matches: 13. Arm-PCR of CDR3 regions with iRepertoire HTBI primers generated TCR beta libraries. One entry per CDR3 protein results from TCRdb running MiXCR on the multiplex PCR reads. The sample includes about 530,000 distinct CDR3 sequences, 15% to 20% seen only once; the top ten take 25%. Documented time point: newly diagnosed GD, antithyroid drugs for less than 3 months. RNA extracted from PBMCs served as the sequencing template. The same data also went into a second study, on T cells in Graves' hyperthyroidism and ophthalmopathy.

Sequencing was performed on peripheral blood mononuclear cells (PBMCs), taken at new diagnosis, from a patient treated with antithyroid drugs. The receptor comes from a middle-aged woman with Graves disease. V usage is TRBV12-3 or TRBV12-4 and J usage is TRBJ1-2; 10 nucleotides align to TRBD1. This chain's CDR3 is CASSPRRPGQGSYGYTF. The CDR3 DNA reads TGTGCCAGCAGTCCTCGCCGACCGGGACAGGGGTCCTATGGCTACACCTTC.